This TCR beta chain was identified during a study of T-cell reconstitution after alpha-beta-depleted transplantation in children. Preparation of the TCRbeta library was carried out with unique molecular identifiers. TCRdb passed the PCR reads through MiXCR, listing each CDR3 protein once. This table has roughly 220,000 distinct CDR3 sequences, around 11% appearing once. This CDR3 region has 14 residues. Looked up from germline, CDR1 is SGHVS and CDR2 is FNYEAQ. Trimming at V came to 3 bases and at J to 8 bases, leaving 7 bases not matched to a gene. In its sample, this clonotype was seen many times. The TCR originated in a human donor who donated a stem cell graft to a child with acute lymphoblastic leukemia. The sequenced sample was PBMCs from the stem cell graft donor, obtained from the stem cell graft. The J gene is TRBJ2-1, the V gene TRBV7-6, with 7 bases fitting TRBD2. DNA of the CDR3: TGTGCCAGCAGCTTGGGCGATACTAGCGATGAGCAGTTCTTC. Protein product: CASSLGDTSDEQFF. The full variable domain, in which reference TRBV7-6 and TRBJ2-1 provide the parts outside the CDR3, is GAGVSQSPRYKVTKRGQDVALRCDPISGHVSLYWYRQALGQGPEFLTYFNYEAQQDKSGLPNDRFSAERPEGSISTLTIQRTEQRDSAMYRCASSLGDTSDEQFFGPGTRLTVL.